The rows below give T cell receptor beta chains drawn from one sample of a study of T cell responses to AZD1222 COVID-19 vaccine. TCRdb keeps only in-frame clones here, not all; method: immunoSEQ multiplex PCR. The table lists more than 85,000 clones, approximately 84% of them singletons. The starting material was peripheral blood, obtained on day 0 of AZD1222 vaccination. All receptors come from an adult in good health. Each CDR3 is given without its conserved first and last residue. The order of the fields is J gene, D gene, V gene, clone size, CDR3 protein. D genes are given only for firm matches. Expanded clones are given a class, and other clones once, few, many or no size at all.

TRBJ1-1	NA	TRBV7-9	NA	ASDTTDTNTEAF
TRBJ1-3	NA	TRBV5-8	NA	ASSLAEGGVFSGNTIY
TRBJ2-7	TRBD2	TRBV28	NA	ASRGAGGSYEQY
TRBJ2-2	NA	TRBV24-1	NA	ATSDSGTTPNTGELF
TRBJ2-1	TRBD2	TRBV7-8	NA	ASRRAGVSYNEQF
TRBJ2-1	NA	TRBV6-2/TRBV6-3	NA	ASSHSSRGWNEQF
TRBJ1-6	NA	TRBV7-2	NA	ASSFRDTQNSPLH
TRBJ2-3	TRBD2	TRBV3-1/TRBV3-2	NA	ASSHGSSGATDTQY
TRBJ1-3	TRBD1	TRBV5-6	NA	ASSSGQGINTIY
TRBJ1-2	NA	TRBV19	NA	ASSTSGRRSSNYGYT
TRBJ1-6	NA	TRBV4-1	NA	ASSQETVISPLH
TRBJ2-1	NA	TRBV10-3	NA	AISESTYGGGYNEQF
TRBJ1-1	NA	TRBV4-1	NA	ASSLRPGDSNTEAF
TRBJ1-4	NA	TRBV27	NA	ASSLGGLENEKLF
TRBJ1-1	NA	TRBV11-2	NA	ASGRRVNTEAF
TRBJ2-4	NA	TRBV7-9	NA	ASSGRLAGDIQY
TRBJ1-5	NA	TRBV5-6	NA	ASSLRVMSGNQPQH
TRBJ1-2	NA	TRBV7-2	NA	ASSLERGYYGYT
TRBJ1-2	NA	TRBV3-1/TRBV3-2	NA	ASSRIQGGNYGYT
TRBJ2-5	TRBD1	TRBV28	NA	ASSLEGQGRTQY
TRBJ1-2	NA	TRBV7-2	once	ASSGDVGRYGYT
TRBJ2-1	NA	TRBV6-2/TRBV6-3	NA	ASGPRGGGNEQF
TRBJ1-2	NA	TRBV10-2	NA	ASSRDDYGYT
TRBJ1-1	NA	TRBV24-1	NA	ATSDFTGTEAF